This T cell receptor beta chain emerged from a study of neurological immune-mediated disorders. There are many counts of this clonotype. TCRdb ran MiXCR on the 5' RACE reads and lists one entry per CDR3 protein. Among tens of thousands of distinct CDR3 sequences listed, 10% were seen once. The clonotype originates from a woman aged 40 to 50 with HTLV-1-associated myelopathy (HAM/TSP). Material for sequencing was PBMCs.

The CDR3 spells CSAMGQGSGTEAFF. CDR3 DNA: TGCAGTGCTATGGGACAGGGGTCAGGCACTGAAGCTTTCTTT. This sequence joins TRBV20-1 and TRBJ1-1; 10 bases match TRBD1. The CDR3 is 14 residues long. After removal of 4 bases from V and 4 bases from J, the junction contained 6 bases not matched to a gene. Germline values: CDR1 DFQATT, CDR2 SNEGSKA (reference sequence).